This TCR beta chain was captured in a study of beta chain features in type 1 diabetes. Findings of the study overall: Among type 1 diabetes patients, VDJ junctions had fewer insertions and more deletions. Among all four CD4+ subsets, Type 1 diabetes patients had TCRB CDR3s that were moderately but significantly shorter.

This clone was detected only a few times. The antigen remains undetermined. Isolated RNA was reverse transcribed in full, so expressed TCRB transcripts were sequenced. The assay was immunoSEQ multiplex PCR, and TCRdb's table has in-frame clones only and misses some. Among around 330,000 clones listed, approximately 11% were seen once. With 2 bases removed from V and 0 bases from J, the gap between germline ends came to 8 bases. In germline, CDR1 is SGDLS, CDR2 YYNGEE. The CDR3 has 14 residues. The J gene is TRBJ2-5, the V gene TRBV9; D remains unclear. This clonotype was sampled from a woman under 40 in good health. Source material: naive CD4+ T cells from blood. CDR3 region: CASSVQAHQETQYF. The CDR3 nucleotides are TGTGCCAGCAGCGTTCAGGCCCACCAAGAGACCCAGTACTTC.